The present T cell receptor beta chain was sequenced within a study of blood T cells in healthy people across ages. Primed by a sample-barcoded 5' primer and a J-beta primer mix, a second PCR proceeded for 7 to 11 cycles. Each sample yielded at least 3 million CDR3-containing paired-end reads. TCRdb re-called the 5' RACE reads with MiXCR, one entry per CDR3 protein. The repertoire holds roughly 1.6 million distinct CDR3 sequences, with about 32% as singletons. Healthy Russian Caucasian donors spanned ages about 6 to 100 years. This clonotype was seen a few times. The antigen remains undetermined. Study findings and constraints: Any changes in expanded clonotypes were possibly confounded, as donor CMV status remained unknown. Higher diversity, along with more naive CD4+ cells, distinguished long-lived donors from aged donors.

Trimming pared 3 bases from V and 6 bases from J, leaving 12 bases between. CDR3 length: 14 residues. CDR1 and CDR2 (germline): LGHNA, YNFKEQ. The chain joins TRBV4-2 to TRBJ2-1, with D perhaps matching TRBD1 (5 bases). The material sequenced was blood. This clonotype was sampled from a woman aged 30 to 39 in good health. CDR3 in DNA: TGTGCCAGCAGCCAGGAAGGGGTTGGCAATGAGCAGTTCTTC. Its translation is CASSQEGVGNEQFF.